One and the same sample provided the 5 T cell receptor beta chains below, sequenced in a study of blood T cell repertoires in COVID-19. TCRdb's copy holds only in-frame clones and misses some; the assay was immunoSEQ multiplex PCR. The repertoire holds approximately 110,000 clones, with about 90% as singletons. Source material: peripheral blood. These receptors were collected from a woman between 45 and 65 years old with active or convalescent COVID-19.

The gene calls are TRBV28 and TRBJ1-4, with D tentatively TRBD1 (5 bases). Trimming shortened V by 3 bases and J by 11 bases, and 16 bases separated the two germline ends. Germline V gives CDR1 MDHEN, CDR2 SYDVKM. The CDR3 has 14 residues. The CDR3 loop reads CASSLTVASRKLFF. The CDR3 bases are TGTGCCAGCAGTTTGACAGTAGCTTCTAGGAAACTGTTTTTT. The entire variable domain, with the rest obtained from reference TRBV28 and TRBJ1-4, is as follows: DVKVTQSSRYLVKRTGEKVFLECVQDMDHENMFWYRQDPGLGLRLIYFSYDVKMKEKGDIPEGYSVSREKKERFSLILESASTNQTSMYLCASSLTVASRKLFFGSGTQLSVL.

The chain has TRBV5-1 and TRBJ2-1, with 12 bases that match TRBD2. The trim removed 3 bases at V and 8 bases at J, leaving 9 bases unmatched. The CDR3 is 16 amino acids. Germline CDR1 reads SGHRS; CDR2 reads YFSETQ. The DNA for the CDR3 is TGCGCCAGCAGCTCCCCGACTAGCGGGAGTTTATATGAGCAGTTCTTC. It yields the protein CASSSPTSGSLYEQFF.

The CDR3 DNA follows: TGTGCCTACACTCCAGGGGGCACCGGGGAGCTGTTTTTT. Protein product: CAYTPGGTGELFF. The chain employs TRBV6-6 and TRBJ2-2, with 7 nucleotides matching TRBD1. Unmatched junction bases numbered 7, after V lost 11 bases and J lost 4 bases. This CDR3 spans 13 amino acids. The germline V gene has CDR1 MNHNY and CDR2 SVGAGI (reference sequence).

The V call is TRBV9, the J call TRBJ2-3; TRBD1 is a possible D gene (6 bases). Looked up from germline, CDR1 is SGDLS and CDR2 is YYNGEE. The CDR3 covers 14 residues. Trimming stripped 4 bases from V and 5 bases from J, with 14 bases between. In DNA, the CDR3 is TGTGCCAGCAGCTCAAGGACAGTCCAAGATACGCAGTATTTT. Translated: CASSSRTVQDTQYF.

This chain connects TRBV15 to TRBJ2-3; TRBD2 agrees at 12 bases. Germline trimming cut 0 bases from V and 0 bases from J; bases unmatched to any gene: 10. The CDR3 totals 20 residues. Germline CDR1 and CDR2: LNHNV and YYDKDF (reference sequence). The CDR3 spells CATSREWGLAGVSSTDTQYF. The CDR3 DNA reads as TGTGCCACCAGCAGAGAGTGGGGACTAGCGGGTGTTTCTAGCACAGATACGCAGTATTTT.